The 10 T cell receptor beta chains presented below share a single source sample, sequenced in a study of cytomegalovirus exposure and HLA in healthy donors. Primers: 60 Vbeta forward and 13 Jbeta reverse. The table came from immunoSEQ multiplex PCR; TCRdb's copy has only in-frame clones and leaves some out. The sample shows 100,000 to 150,000 clones, about 81% of them seen only once. Source material: PBMCs. These receptors originate from a woman in her fifties or sixties in good health and CMV-seropositive.

The chain is built from TRBV2 and TRBJ1-2, with 7 nucleotides matching TRBD1. The J segment lost 8 bases and the V segment lost 5 bases, leaving 8 bases of the junction unmatched. This CDR3 has 13 residues. Germline V lookup: CDR1 SNHLY, CDR2 FYNNEI. The CDR3 spells CASSFTGVEGYTF. In DNA, the CDR3 is TGTGCCAGCAGTTTTACAGGGGTTGAGGGCTACACCTTC. The variable domain in full, with the rest retrieved from reference TRBV2 and TRBJ1-2, is EPEVTQTPSHQVTQMGQEVILRCVPISNHLYFYWYRQILGQKVEFLVSFYNNEISEKSEIFDDQFSVERPDGSNFTLKIRSTKLEDSAMYFCASSFTGVEGYTFGSGTRLTVV.

The chain is built from TRBV7-9 and TRBJ1-5; D unclear. The CDR3 has 15 residues. V was pared by 1 base and J by 4 bases, with 11 bases between. The germline CDR1 and CDR2 sequences are SEHNR and FQNEAQ (reference sequence). The CDR3 sequence: CASSLGGLLNQPQHF. CDR3 DNA sequence: TGTGCCAGCAGCTTAGGAGGCCTTTTAAATCAGCCCCAGCATTTT.

This chain joins TRBV30 and TRBJ2-7; D gene uncertain. V lost 0 bases and J lost 5, with 8 bases in between. Germline lookup yields CDR1 GTSNPN and CDR2 SVGIG (reference sequence). This CDR3 has 12 amino acids. The CDR3 loop is CAWSVRSDEQYF. CDR3 bases: TGTGCCTGGAGTGTACGGTCCGACGAGCAGTACTTC.

The chain joins TRBV28 to TRBJ1-1; D gene ambiguous. CDR1 MDHEN and CDR2 SYDVKM come from the germline V gene. The CDR3 runs 11 residues. The V gene lost 7 bases and the J gene lost 2 bases, with 5 bases spanning the gap. The CDR3 nucleotides read TGTGCCAGCATCCTTAACACTGAAGCTTTCTTT. Amino acid sequence: CASILNTEAFF.

On this clone: The junction and the germline gene differ at one end; a read error may be behind it. J is TRBJ2-3 and V is TRBV5-4; 15 positions match TRBD2. This CDR3 is built from 19 residues. Germline V gene lookup returns CDR1 SGHNT and CDR2 YYREEE (reference sequence). The CDR3 DNA reads TGTGCCAGCAGCCCAGGGACTAGCGGGAGGTCGATGGGGACAGATATGCAGTATTTT. Its protein is CASSPGTSGRSMGTDMQYF.

This chain connects TRBV19 to TRBJ1-5, with TRBD1 matching 9 bases. Germline loops: CDR1 LNHDA, CDR2 SQIVND (reference sequence). Trimming cost V 7 bases and J 5 bases; bases outside gene matches: 6. The CDR3 runs 14 residues. The DNA of the CDR3 is TGTGCCAGTACCACAGGGGGCTCGGATCAGCCCCAGCATTTT. Its protein product is CASTTGGSDQPQHF. Drawing the rest from reference TRBV19 and TRBJ1-5, the complete variable domain is DGGITQSPKYLFRKEGQNVTLSCEQNLNHDAMYWYRQDPGQGLRLIYYSQIVNDFQKGDIAEGYSVSREKKESFPLTVTSAQKNPTAFYLCASTTGGSDQPQHFGDGTRLSIL.

The chain employs TRBV19 and TRBJ1-5; D is uncertain. Per the germline V gene, CDR1 is LNHDA and CDR2 is SQIVND (reference sequence). Trimming cost V 3 bases and J 7 bases, with 10 bases left between them. CDR3 length equals 13 residues. Here the CDR3 reads CASSMSGLQPQHF. CDR3 sequence (DNA): TGTGCCAGTAGTATGTCGGGGTTGCAGCCCCAGCATTTT.

CDR3 nucleotide sequence: TGTGCCTGGGGAGGAGTATTTAATGAAAAACTGTTTTTT. Translating it yields CAWGGVFNEKLFF. This chain joins TRBV30 and TRBJ1-4; D is undetermined. Trimming took 5 bases from V and 4 from J, leaving 11 bases between them. This CDR3 region has 13 residues. Germline V gene lookup returns CDR1 GTSNPN and CDR2 SVGIG (reference sequence).

This chain links TRBV5-4 with TRBJ2-7, with 11 bases fitting TRBD1. Germline values: CDR1 SGHNT, CDR2 YYREEE (reference sequence). The J segment lost 6 bases and the V segment lost 0 bases, leaving 5 bases of the junction unmatched. This CDR3 spans 15 amino acids. The CDR3 DNA follows: TGTGCCAGCAGCTTGGGGGACAGGGGGTATCTCGAGCAGTACTTC. Translation gives CASSLGDRGYLEQYF.

The chain combines TRBV7-9 with TRBJ1-1, with TRBD1 as a possible D gene (5 bases). Germline V CDR1 and CDR2: SEHNR, FQNEAQ (reference sequence). The CDR3 extends over 14 amino acids. With 3 bases removed from V and 1 base from J, the gap between germline ends came to 9 bases. This CDR3 reads CASSLMGGNTEAFF. CDR3 coding DNA: TGTGCCAGCAGCTTGATGGGGGGGAACACTGAAGCTTTCTTT.